These 14 T cell receptor beta chains were sequenced from one sample in a study of technical replicates of blood from a handful of donors. Libraries were prepared by immunoSEQ multiplex PCR; TCRdb keeps only in-frame clonotypes and omits some of them. The sample lists approximately 81,000 clones, 96% occurring once. The sequencing input was T cells isolated from PBMCs. Receptor source: a human donor in good health.

The chain employs TRBV28 and TRBJ1-2; D unresolved. Germline CDR1 is MDHEN and CDR2 is SYDVKM. V dropped 4 bases and J dropped 2 bases, with 8 bases sitting between them. The CDR3 runs 13 residues. The CDR3 region is CASSWRSNYGYTF. The CDR3 region has the DNA TGTGCCAGCAGTTGGCGGAGCAACTATGGCTACACCTTC.

This clone was detected a few times. V usage is TRBV5-4 and J usage is TRBJ1-4; TRBD1 matches at 10 bases. There are 16 residues in the CDR3. The trim removed 4 bases at V and 5 bases at J, leaving 8 bases unmatched. CDR1 and CDR2 (germline): SGHNT, YYREEE (reference sequence). The CDR3 region is CASSRDRGRGNEKLFF. CDR3 nucleotide sequence: TGTGCCAGCAGCAGGGACAGGGGAAGAGGAAATGAAAAACTGTTTTTT.

The rearrangement links TRBV9 to TRBJ2-2; a possible D gene is TRBD1 (5 bases). The CDR3 runs 15 residues. Trimming took off 2 bases at V and 2 bases at J, with 10 bases between the two ends. In germline, CDR1 is SGDLS, CDR2 YYNGEE. CDR3 loop: CASSVDTVNTGELFF. The CDR3 region has the DNA TGTGCCAGCAGCGTGGACACAGTTAACACCGGGGAGCTGTTTTTT.

The chain's CDR3 is CASRSSGKQFF. The CDR3 DNA reads TGTGCCAGCAGAAGTAGCGGGAAGCAGTTCTTC. This chain joins TRBV6-5 and TRBJ2-1; TRBD2 aligns across 8 bases. CDR1 is MNHEY and CDR2 is SVGAGI in the germline V gene. J gave up 11 bases and V 6 bases, and 3 bases lay outside the gene matches. The CDR3 runs 11 residues.

The gene calls are TRBV7-2 and TRBJ2-7, with 12 bases identical to TRBD1. This CDR3 region has 16 residues. V was pared by 1 base and J by 3 bases, with 4 bases of the junction left unmatched. Germline V lookup: CDR1 SGHTA, CDR2 FQGNSA. The CDR3 DNA follows: TGTGCCAGCAGCTTAGGGGGGACAGGGGGCGGCTACGAGCAGTACTTC. It codes for CASSLGGTGGGYEQYF.

A note on this clone: Other DNA sequences in this specimen translate into the identical CDR3. This rearrangement joins TRBV6-5 to TRBJ1-2; D is unresolved. CDR3 length: 12 amino acids. Germline loops: CDR1 MNHEY, CDR2 SVGAGI. Deletions cut 0 bases from V and 7 bases from J, with 6 bases between. CDR3 bases: TGTGCCAGCAGTTACTCGGGAGGTGGCTACACCTTC. This gives the protein CASSYSGGGYTF.

The chain recombines TRBV4-1 with TRBJ1-4; no reliable D call. The ends were cut back, 3 bases at V and 4 bases at J, with 6 bases in the middle. This CDR3 spans 13 amino acids. Per germline, CDR1 MGHRA and CDR2 YSYEKL. The CDR3 is CASSHRHNEKLFF. CDR3 nucleotide sequence: TGCGCCAGCAGCCACAGGCATAATGAAAAACTGTTTTTT.

The chain links TRBV7-2 to TRBJ2-2; no reliable D call. Germline CDR1 reads SGHTA; CDR2 reads FQGNSA. The V and J ends lost 2 bases and 4 bases respectively, with 8 bases between them. The CDR3 runs to 14 residues. The CDR3 DNA is TGTGCCAGCAGCTTAACCGGGTCCACCGGGGAGCTGTTTTTT. Translated, it gives CASSLTGSTGELFF.

This rearrangement joins TRBV28 to TRBJ2-2; 7 bases are a match to TRBD1. V was clipped by 3 bases and J by 0 bases; unmatched bases: 4. Germline V gene lookup returns CDR1 MDHEN and CDR2 SYDVKM. CDR3 length equals 16 residues. The CDR3 sequence: CASSLSGTANTGELFF. The DNA of the CDR3 is TGTGCCAGCAGTTTGTCCGGGACAGCGAACACCGGGGAGCTGTTTTTT.

This chain connects TRBV5-4 to TRBJ2-7; perhaps TRBD2 as D (6 bases). CDR3 length equals 14 residues. Germline V CDR1 and CDR2: SGHNT, YYREEE (reference sequence). V shed 4 bases and J shed 4 bases, with 15 bases lying between them. CDR3: CASSPDRGRYEQYF. The CDR3 DNA reads as TGTGCCAGCAGCCCAGACCGGGGGAGGTACGAGCAGTACTTC.

The genes are TRBV2 and TRBJ2-3, with TRBD2 matching 15 bases. Germline V CDR1 and CDR2: SNHLY, FYNNEI. Trimming at V came to 2 bases and at J to 6 bases, leaving 6 bases not matched to a gene. This CDR3 contains 17 residues. The CDR3 region is CASSERGLAGGGDTQYF. The CDR3 coding sequence is TGTGCCAGCAGTGAAAGGGGACTAGCGGGAGGAGGGGATACGCAGTATTTT.

This chain links TRBV7-7 with TRBJ2-1; D is uncertain. V lost 2 bases and J lost 4, with 6 bases in between. The germline V gene has CDR1 SSHAT and CDR2 FNYEAQ (reference sequence). The CDR3 loop spans 13 amino acids. CDR3 sequence (DNA): TGTGCCAGCAGCTTATCCAGTTACAATGAGCAGTTCTTC. Its protein is CASSLSSYNEQFF.

The chain recombines TRBV19 with TRBJ2-7; 9 nucleotides agree with TRBD1. The CDR3 sequence is 15 residues long. Germline V gene data show CDR1 as LNHDA and CDR2 as SQIVND (reference sequence). V lost 4 bases, J lost 4 bases, and 8 bases stayed unmatched. The chain's CDR3 is CASSTRDRVKYEQYF. DNA of the CDR3: TGTGCCAGTAGTACCCGGGACAGGGTAAAGTACGAGCAGTACTTC.

This chain uses TRBV6-5 with TRBJ1-2; 7 bases align to TRBD1. V trimming: 6 bases; J trimming: 8 bases; junction bases outside the gene matches: 9. The length of the CDR3 is 13 residues. Germline V lookup: CDR1 MNHEY, CDR2 SVGAGI. Here the CDR3 reads CASSGTALWGYTF. The CDR3 region has the DNA TGTGCCAGCAGCGGGACAGCTCTATGGGGCTACACCTTC.